The entry that follows covers one T cell receptor beta chain sequence. Its antigen remains unidentified. This sample stems from a study of T cells expressing NK-cell markers. Study in general: Most of the eight sequenced donors tested HCMV-seropositive; one tested seronegative. General observations from the study: Of CD8+ T cells, 1.0-7.0% belonged to dominant NKG2C+ clonotypes in five or six donors. In several donors, these clonotypes also led the CD3+CD56-NKG2C+ fraction.

The CDR3 contains 12 residues. Germline CDR1 SQVTM, CDR2 ANQGSEA. TCR beta cDNA was made by 5'RACE template switching with UMIs. TCRdb reanalyzed the 5' RACE reads and collapses them to one entry per CDR3 protein, without DNA. This repertoire includes 550,000 or so distinct CDR3 sequences. The receptor comes from a young man in good health. This chain joins TRBV29-1 and TRBJ2-1; TCRdb names TRBD2, which stays unverified in the absence of DNA. Sequencing input: blood T cells: a sorted CD56 or NKG2C T cell subset, CD4+ or CD8+ T cells, or bulk PBMC T cells (not recorded which). The CDR3: CSAANSGTEQFF.